This T cell receptor beta chain was retrieved from a study of blood T cells in healthy people across ages. This clonotype has more than one count but fewer than ten. A second PCR of about 7 to 11 cycles used a sample-barcoded 5' primer and a J-beta primer mix. TCRdb independently ran MiXCR on the 5' RACE reads; one entry per CDR3 protein. Of 800,000 to 950,000 distinct CDR3 sequences listed, approximately 35% are singletons. The germline gives CDR1 DFQATT, CDR2 SNEGSKA (reference sequence). V lost 1 base, J lost 2 bases, and 9 bases lay in between. This CDR3 is 13 amino acids long. This receptor was obtained from a man between 18 and 35 years old in good health. The sequenced sample was blood. The chain is built from TRBV20-1 and TRBJ2-7; TRBD1 is a possible D gene (5 bases). Written as DNA, the CDR3 is TGCAGTGCTAGAGGACAGTCTACCTACGAGCAGTACTTC. It encodes CSARGQSTYEQYF.